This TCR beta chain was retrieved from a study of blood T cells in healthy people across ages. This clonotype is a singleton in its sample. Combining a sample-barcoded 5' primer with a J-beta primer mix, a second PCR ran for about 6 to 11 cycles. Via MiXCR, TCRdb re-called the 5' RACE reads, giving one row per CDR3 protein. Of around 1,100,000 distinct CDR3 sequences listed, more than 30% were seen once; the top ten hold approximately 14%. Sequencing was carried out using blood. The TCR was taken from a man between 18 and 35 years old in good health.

The CDR3 protein is CASSPGGENIQYF. The CDR3 DNA reads TGTGCCAGCAGCCCAGGCGGGGAAAACATTCAGTACTTC. This chain uses TRBV7-6 with TRBJ2-4, with TRBD2 as a possible D gene (6 bases). Per the germline V gene, CDR1 is SGHVS and CDR2 is FNYEAQ. This CDR3 spans 13 amino acids. V was clipped by 5 bases and J by 5 bases, with 10 bases between them.